This TCR beta chain was sequenced for a study of blood T cell repertoires in COVID-19. The CDR3 length is 14 residues. The germline V and J ends were trimmed by 0 bases and 5 bases, with 11 bases remaining between them. Per germline, CDR1 SGHRS and CDR2 YFSETQ. Profiled with immunoSEQ multiplex PCR; TCRdb holds only in-frame clones, not every one. The repertoire consists of some 73,000 clones, with approximately 86% occurring once and the leading ten covering about 6.5%. The sample was peripheral blood. The sequence came from a man aged 80 or over with COVID-19, enrolled during active disease. V and J are TRBV5-1 and TRBJ1-2; no definite D call. CDR3 protein: CASSLVTNWYGYTF. CDR3 bases: TGCGCCAGCAGCTTGGTTACAAATTGGTATGGCTACACCTTC.